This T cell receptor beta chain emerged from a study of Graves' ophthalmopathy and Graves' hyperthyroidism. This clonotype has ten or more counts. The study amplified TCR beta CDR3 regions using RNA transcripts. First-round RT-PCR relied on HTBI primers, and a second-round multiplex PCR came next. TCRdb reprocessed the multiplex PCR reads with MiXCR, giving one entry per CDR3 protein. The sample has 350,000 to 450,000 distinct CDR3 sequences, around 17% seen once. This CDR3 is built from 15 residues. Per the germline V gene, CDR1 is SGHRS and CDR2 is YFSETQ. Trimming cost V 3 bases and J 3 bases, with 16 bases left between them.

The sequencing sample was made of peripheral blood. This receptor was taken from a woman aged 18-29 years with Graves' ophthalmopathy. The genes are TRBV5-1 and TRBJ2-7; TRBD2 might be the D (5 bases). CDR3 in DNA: TGCGCCAGCAGCTATTCGCGCACAGAGGGCTACGAGCAGTACTTC. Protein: CASSYSRTEGYEQYF.